These T cell receptor beta chains were read from a single sample in a study of cytomegalovirus exposure and HLA in healthy donors. Produced via immunoSEQ multiplex PCR; TCRdb's table is partial and in-frame only. The sample consists of fewer than 200,000 clones, 75% to 85% of them appearing once. The sequencing input was PBMCs. The receptors shown here come from a female donor in good health and CMV-seronegative. Both conserved end residues are part of each CDR3. A D gene is named only where the DNA matches it firmly. Clone size is given for some rows only: seen once, a few or many times, or a class if the clone is expanded.

CDR3aa	CDR3nt	abundance	d_gene	v_gene	j_gene
CARGRLAYYNEQFF	TGTGCCCGTGGGAGACTAGCGTACTACAATGAGCAGTTCTTC	few	NA	TRBV21-1	TRBJ2-1
CASRTGLAGREQYF	TGTGCCAGCAGAACCGGGCTAGCGGGACGGGAGCAGTACTTC	once	TRBD2	TRBV6-5	TRBJ2-7
CASSQSKTDREEEQYF	TGCGCCAGCAGCCAATCGAAGACCGACAGGGAGGAAGAGCAGTACTTC	NA	NA	TRBV4-3	TRBJ2-7
CASSRGFKNIQYF	TGTGCCAGCAGCCGAGGATTTAAAAACATTCAGTACTTC	NA	NA	TRBV14	TRBJ2-4
CSVEDLADGYTF	TGCAGCGTTGAAGATTTGGCGGATGGCTACACCTTC	NA	NA	TRBV29-1	TRBJ1-2
CASSAGVYGYTF	TGTGCCAGCAGTGCGGGGGTCTATGGCTACACCTTC	NA	NA	TRBV6-1	TRBJ1-2
CAWSRGGANTEAFF	TGTGCCTGGAGCCGCGGGGGGGCGAACACTGAAGCTTTCTTT	few	NA	TRBV30	TRBJ1-1
CASSSYRGNYGYTF	TGCGCCAGCAGCTCCTACAGGGGGAACTATGGCTACACCTTC	NA	TRBD1	TRBV5-1	TRBJ1-2
CASSVATRGVADTQYF	TGTGCCAGCAGCGTAGCTACGCGCGGGGTGGCAGATACGCAGTATTTT	NA	NA	TRBV9	TRBJ2-3
CASSQGQPGANGLTF	TGTGCCAGCAGTCAAGGACAGCCTGGGGCCAACGGCCTGACTTTC	NA	NA	TRBV28	TRBJ2-6
CAISGGQVLGYGYTF	TGTGCCATCAGTGGGGGGCAGGTTTTGGGATATGGCTACACCTTC	NA	NA	TRBV10-3	TRBJ1-2
CASQTGYSGNTIYF	TGTGCCAGCCAAACAGGGTACTCTGGAAACACCATATATTTT	few	NA	TRBV9	TRBJ1-3
CDRKAQDIRSREGSNQPQHF	TGTGACAGAAAGGCTCAGGACATCAGATCGCGGGAAGGGAGCAATCAGCCCCAGCATTTT	NA	NA	TRBV5-3	TRBJ1-5
CASSHGTIGQPQHF	TGTGCCAGCAGCCACGGGACAATCGGACAGCCCCAGCATTTT	few	NA	TRBV7-2	TRBJ1-5
CASSLAAGGKTQYF	TGTGCTAGCAGCTTAGCGGCGGGGGGAAAGACCCAGTACTTC	NA	TRBD2	TRBV7-7	TRBJ2-5
CASSPQGTGSGSYEQYF	TGTGCCAGCAGCCCCCAGGGGACAGGTTCGGGGTCCTACGAGCAGTACTTC	few	TRBD1	TRBV7-9	TRBJ2-7
CASRGKRGMDRSGQYF	TGCGCCAGTCGCGGGAAGCGGGGGATGGACCGGTCGGGGCAGTACTTC	NA	TRBD2	TRBV19	TRBJ2-7
CASSLQTGGPGANGLTF	TGTGCCAGCAGCTTACAGACAGGGGGTCCGGGGGCCAACGGCCTGACTTTC	once	TRBD1	TRBV13	TRBJ2-6
CASSVVGRGGSGANGLTF	TGTGCCAGCAGCGTAGTAGGGAGGGGTGGCTCTGGGGCCAACGGCCTGACTTTC	NA	TRBD2	TRBV9	TRBJ2-6
CASKGQGRRFYGYTF	TGTGCCAGCAAGGGACAGGGCCGCCGTTTCTATGGCTACACCTTC	NA	TRBD1	TRBV27	TRBJ1-2
CASSSHTGGNTEAFF	TGTGCCAGCAGCTCCCACACAGGGGGTAACACTGAAGCTTTCTTT	once	TRBD1	TRBV7-2	TRBJ1-1
CASSFGRAFYEQYF	TGTGCCAGCAGCTTTGGCAGGGCCTTCTACGAGCAGTACTTC	NA	NA	TRBV11-2	TRBJ2-7